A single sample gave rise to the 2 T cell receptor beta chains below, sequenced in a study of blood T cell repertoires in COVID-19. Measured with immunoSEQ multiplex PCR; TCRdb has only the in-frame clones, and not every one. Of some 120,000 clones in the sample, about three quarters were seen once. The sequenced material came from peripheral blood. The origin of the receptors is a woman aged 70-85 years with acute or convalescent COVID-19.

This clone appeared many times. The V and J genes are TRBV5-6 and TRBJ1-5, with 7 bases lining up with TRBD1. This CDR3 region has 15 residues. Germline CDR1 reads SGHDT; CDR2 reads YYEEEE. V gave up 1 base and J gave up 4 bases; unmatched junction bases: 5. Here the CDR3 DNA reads TGTGCCAGCAGCTTGTTTGGACAGGATAATCAGCCCCAGCATTTT. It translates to CASSLFGQDNQPQHF.

The CDR3 here is CASSLGGQGAEAFF. The CDR3 region has the DNA TGTGCCAGCAGCTTAGGGGGGCAGGGTGCTGAAGCTTTCTTT. The chain links TRBV7-6 to TRBJ1-1; D may be TRBD1 (6 bases). The ends were cut back, 1 base at V and 6 bases at J, with 12 bases in the middle. Germline CDR1 SGHVS, CDR2 FNYEAQ. The CDR3 loop spans 14 amino acids.